The text below deals with one TCR beta chain. The sample belongs to a study of blood T cell repertoires in COVID-19. Overall study context: Researchers got acute and convalescent COVID-19 samples from the United States, Italy and Spain. From T cells, B-cell-depleted T cells, or PBMCs came the material, which was cDNA or gDNA.

In the authors' methods: The authors estimated nucleated cell counts from reference gene primer amplification. Data came from immunoSEQ multiplex PCR; TCRdb stores just in-frame clones and leaves some out. The V and J calls and clone size are taken from that table; D and trimming were inferred from the DNA. The sample lists about 350,000 clones, roughly 87% occurring once. Seattle's enrolled individuals joined amid active infection and were then monitored longitudinally. V was clipped by 2 bases and J by 8 bases, with 18 bases between them. Germline loops: CDR1 GTSNPN, CDR2 SVGIG (reference sequence). The CDR3 covers 15 residues.

This chain joins TRBV30 and TRBJ1-4; D unclear. The sequenced sample consisted of peripheral blood. The sequence derives from a woman in her sixties with COVID-19, enrolled during active disease. The CDR3 region has the DNA TGTGCCTGGAGTTCCCCGGCAGCGGTAGGAGAAAAACTGTTTTTT. Translating it yields CAWSSPAAVGEKLFF. Based on the CDR3 plus reference TRBV30 and TRBJ1-4, the full variable domain is SQTIHQWPATLVQPVGSPLSLECTVEGTSNPNLYWYRQAAGRGLQLLFYSVGIGQISSEVPQNLSASRPQDRQFILSSKKLLLSDSGFYLCAWSSPAAVGEKLFFGSGTQLSVL.